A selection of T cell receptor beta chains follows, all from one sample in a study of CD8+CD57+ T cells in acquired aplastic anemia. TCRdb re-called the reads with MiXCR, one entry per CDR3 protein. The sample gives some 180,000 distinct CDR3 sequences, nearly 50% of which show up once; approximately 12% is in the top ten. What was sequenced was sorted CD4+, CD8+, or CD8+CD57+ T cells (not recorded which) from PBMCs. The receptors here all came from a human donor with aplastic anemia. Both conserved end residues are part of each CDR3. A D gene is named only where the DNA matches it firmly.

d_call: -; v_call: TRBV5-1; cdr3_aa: CASSLSSGGRTDTQYF
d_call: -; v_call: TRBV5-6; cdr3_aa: CASSFEPNYGYTF
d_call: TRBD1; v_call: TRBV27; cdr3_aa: CASSPSDRSGNTIYF
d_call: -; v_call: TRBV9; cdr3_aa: CASSVGTSSYNEQFF
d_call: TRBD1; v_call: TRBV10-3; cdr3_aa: CAIRTQGDTQYF
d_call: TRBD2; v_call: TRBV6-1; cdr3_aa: CASSDLGLAGVSSYNEQFF
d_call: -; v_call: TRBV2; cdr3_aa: CASSVQENTEAFF
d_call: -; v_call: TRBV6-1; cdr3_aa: CASEAPGTEAFF
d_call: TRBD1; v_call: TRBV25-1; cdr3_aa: CASSAPDRANTEAFF
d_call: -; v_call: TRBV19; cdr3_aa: CASSRGNTGELFF
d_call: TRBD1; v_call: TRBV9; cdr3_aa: CASSPRGEHYGYTF